This T cell receptor beta chain is from a study of breast tumors, draining lymph nodes, adjacent tissues. This clonotype occurred many times. The antigen is not known. The germline V gene has CDR1 DFQATT and CDR2 SNEGSKA (reference sequence). Trimming removed 3 bases at V and 7 bases at J, with 10 bases between. This CDR3 region has 11 residues. General observations from the study: That most tumor T cells come from lymph nodes remained unproven. Compared with lymph nodes, tumors were less diverse; compared with nontumor tissue, more. Data fit most tumor T cells coming from lymph node, expanding in tumor. Tumor and nontumor repertoires were significantly more similar in luminal-like than in basal-like breast cancer.

One entry per CDR3 protein, called by TCRdb with MiXCR from the multiplex PCR reads. There are around 230,000 distinct CDR3 sequences in the sample; less than 40% occur only once, and 1.2% to 1.5% lies in the top ten. The lymph nodes were axillary draining lymph nodes from breast cancer patients. This clonotype was obtained from a female donor with breast cancer. Some clones in this sample may be carry-over from other donors' samples. Sequencing input: axillary lymph node tissue. V gene TRBV20-1 combines with J gene TRBJ2-7, with D unresolved. The DNA of the CDR3 is TGCAGTGCTAGGAGTAGCTCTGAGCAGTACTTC. This codes for CSARSSSEQYF.